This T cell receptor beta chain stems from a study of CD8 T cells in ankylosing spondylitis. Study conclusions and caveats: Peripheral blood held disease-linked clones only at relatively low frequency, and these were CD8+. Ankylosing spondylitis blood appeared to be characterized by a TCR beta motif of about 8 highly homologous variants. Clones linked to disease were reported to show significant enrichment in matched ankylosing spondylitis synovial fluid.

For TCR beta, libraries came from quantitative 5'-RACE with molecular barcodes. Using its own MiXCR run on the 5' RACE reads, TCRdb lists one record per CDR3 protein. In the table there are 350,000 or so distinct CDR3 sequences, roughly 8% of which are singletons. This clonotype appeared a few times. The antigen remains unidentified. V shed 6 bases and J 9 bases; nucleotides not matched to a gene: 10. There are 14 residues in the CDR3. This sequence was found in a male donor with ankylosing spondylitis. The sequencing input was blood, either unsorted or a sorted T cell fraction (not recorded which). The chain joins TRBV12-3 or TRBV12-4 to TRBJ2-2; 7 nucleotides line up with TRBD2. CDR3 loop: CASSSTSAPRELFF. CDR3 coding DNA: TGTGCCAGCAGCTCTACTAGCGCCCCAAGGGAGCTGTTTTTT.